Below, one T cell receptor beta chain is given with its context. This entry belongs to a study of T cell repertoires in cytomegalovirus infection. Study-wide background: Matching HLA type, along with CMV infection, was indicated by public TCR beta signatures.

Per germline, CDR1 SGHRS and CDR2 YFSETQ. This CDR3 has 15 amino acids. V shed 4 bases and J shed 1 base, with 14 bases lying between them. Using its own MiXCR run on the reads, TCRdb lists one record per CDR3 protein. The sample has roughly 230,000 distinct CDR3 sequences; over 20% are singletons. The chain links TRBV5-1 to TRBJ1-1; unclear D gene. The origin of this receptor is a human donor in good health (CMV status not recorded). Some clones in this sample may be carry-over from other donors' samples. The sample consisted of CD8+ T cells from PBMCs. CDR3 DNA sequence: TGCGCCAGCAGCGAATTGACGGAGTCGAACACTGAAGCTTTCTTT. The encoded protein is CASSELTESNTEAFF.